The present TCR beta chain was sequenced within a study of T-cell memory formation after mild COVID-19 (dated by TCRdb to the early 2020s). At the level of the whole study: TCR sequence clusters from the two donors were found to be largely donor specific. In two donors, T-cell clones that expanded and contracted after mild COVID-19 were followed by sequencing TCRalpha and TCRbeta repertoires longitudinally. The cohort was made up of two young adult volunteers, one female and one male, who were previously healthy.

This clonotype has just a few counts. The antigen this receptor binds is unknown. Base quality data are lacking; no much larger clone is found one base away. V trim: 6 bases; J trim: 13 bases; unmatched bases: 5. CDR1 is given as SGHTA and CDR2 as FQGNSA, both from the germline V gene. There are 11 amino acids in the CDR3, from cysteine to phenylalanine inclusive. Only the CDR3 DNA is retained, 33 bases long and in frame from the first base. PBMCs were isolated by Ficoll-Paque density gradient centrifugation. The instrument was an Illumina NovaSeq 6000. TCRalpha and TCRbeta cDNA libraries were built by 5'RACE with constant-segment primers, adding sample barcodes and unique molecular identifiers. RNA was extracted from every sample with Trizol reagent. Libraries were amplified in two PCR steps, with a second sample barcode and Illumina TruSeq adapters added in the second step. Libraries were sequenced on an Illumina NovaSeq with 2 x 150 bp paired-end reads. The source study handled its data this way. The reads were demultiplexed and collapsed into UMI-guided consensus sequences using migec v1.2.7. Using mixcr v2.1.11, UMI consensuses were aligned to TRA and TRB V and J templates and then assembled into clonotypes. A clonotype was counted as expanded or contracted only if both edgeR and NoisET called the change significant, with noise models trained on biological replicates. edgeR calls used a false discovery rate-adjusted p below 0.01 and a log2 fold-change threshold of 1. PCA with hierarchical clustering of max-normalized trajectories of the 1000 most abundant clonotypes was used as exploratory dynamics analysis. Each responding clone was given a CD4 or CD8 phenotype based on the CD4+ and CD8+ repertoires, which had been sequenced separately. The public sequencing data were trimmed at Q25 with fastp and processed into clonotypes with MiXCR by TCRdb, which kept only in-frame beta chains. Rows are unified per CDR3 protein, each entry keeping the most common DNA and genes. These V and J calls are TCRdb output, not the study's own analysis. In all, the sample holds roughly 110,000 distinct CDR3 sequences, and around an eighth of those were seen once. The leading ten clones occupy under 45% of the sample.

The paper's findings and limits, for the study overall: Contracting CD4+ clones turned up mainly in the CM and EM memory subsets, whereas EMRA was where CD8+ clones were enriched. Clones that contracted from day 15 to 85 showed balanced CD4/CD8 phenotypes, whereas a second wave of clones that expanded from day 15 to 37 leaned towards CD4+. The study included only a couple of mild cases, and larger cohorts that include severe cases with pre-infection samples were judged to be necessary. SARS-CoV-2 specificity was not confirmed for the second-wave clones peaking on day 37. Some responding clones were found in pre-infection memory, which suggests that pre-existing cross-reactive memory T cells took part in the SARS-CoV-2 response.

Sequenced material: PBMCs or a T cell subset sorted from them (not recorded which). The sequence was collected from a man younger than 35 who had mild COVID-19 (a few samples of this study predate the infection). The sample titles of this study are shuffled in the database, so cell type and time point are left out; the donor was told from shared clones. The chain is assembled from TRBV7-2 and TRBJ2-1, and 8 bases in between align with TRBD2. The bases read TGTGCCAGCAGGGTTAGCGGGGAACAGTTCTTC. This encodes CASRVSGEQFF.